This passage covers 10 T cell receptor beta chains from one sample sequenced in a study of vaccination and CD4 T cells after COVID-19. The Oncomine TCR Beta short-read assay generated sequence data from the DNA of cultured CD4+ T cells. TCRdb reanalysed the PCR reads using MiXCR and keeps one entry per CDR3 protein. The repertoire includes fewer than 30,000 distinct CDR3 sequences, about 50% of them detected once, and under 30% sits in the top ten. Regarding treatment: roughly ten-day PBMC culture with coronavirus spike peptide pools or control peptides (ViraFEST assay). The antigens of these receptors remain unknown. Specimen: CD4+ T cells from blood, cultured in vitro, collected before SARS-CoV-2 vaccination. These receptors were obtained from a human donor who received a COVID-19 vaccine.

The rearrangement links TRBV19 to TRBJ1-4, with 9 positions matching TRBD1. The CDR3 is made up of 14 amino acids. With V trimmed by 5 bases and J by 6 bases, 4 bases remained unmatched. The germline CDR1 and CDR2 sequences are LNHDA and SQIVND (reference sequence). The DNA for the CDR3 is TGTGCCAGTAGTGTTAGGACAGGGGATGAAAAACTGTTTTTT. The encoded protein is CASSVRTGDEKLFF. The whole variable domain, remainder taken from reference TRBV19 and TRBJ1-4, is DGGITQSPKYLFRKEGQNVTLSCEQNLNHDAMYWYRQDPGQGLRLIYYSQIVNDFQKGDIAEGYSVSREKKESFPLTVTSAQKNPTAFYLCASSVRTGDEKLFFGSGTQLSVL.

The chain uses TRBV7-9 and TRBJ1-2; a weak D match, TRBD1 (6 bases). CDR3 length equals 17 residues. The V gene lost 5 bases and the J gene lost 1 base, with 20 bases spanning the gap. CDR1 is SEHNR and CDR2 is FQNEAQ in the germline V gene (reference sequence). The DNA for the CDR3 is TGTGCCAGCAGCCTGAAACGGCCAGGACAGAGTAACTATGGCTACACCTTC. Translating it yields CASSLKRPGQSNYGYTF.

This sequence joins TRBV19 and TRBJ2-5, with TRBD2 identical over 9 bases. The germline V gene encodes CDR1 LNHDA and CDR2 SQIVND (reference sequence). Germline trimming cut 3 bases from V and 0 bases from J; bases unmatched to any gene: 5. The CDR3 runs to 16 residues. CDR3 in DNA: TGTGCCAGTAGTATTCGCGGGGGGGAGTACCAAGAGACCCAGTACTTC. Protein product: CASSIRGGEYQETQYF. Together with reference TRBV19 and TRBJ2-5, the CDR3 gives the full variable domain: DGGITQSPKYLFRKEGQNVTLSCEQNLNHDAMYWYRQDPGQGLRLIYYSQIVNDFQKGDIAEGYSVSREKKESFPLTVTSAQKNPTAFYLCASSIRGGEYQETQYFGPGTRLLVL.

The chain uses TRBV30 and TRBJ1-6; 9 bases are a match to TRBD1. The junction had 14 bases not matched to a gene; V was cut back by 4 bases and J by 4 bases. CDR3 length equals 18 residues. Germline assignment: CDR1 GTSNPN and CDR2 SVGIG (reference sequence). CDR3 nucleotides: TGTGCCTGGACCTCACAGGGGGCAGGGATTAGTTATAATTCACCCCTCCACTTT. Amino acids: CAWTSQGAGISYNSPLHF.

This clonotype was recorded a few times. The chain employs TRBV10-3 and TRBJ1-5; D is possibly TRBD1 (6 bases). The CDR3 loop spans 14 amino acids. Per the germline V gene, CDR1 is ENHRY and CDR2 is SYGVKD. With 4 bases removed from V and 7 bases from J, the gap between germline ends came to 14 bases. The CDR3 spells CAISGGGVGQPQHF. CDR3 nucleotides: TGTGCCATCAGTGGAGGGGGGGTCGGACAGCCCCAGCATTTT.

The CDR3 DNA is TGTGCCACCAGTGCCAGCACCAAGCTCTCCTACGAGCAGTACTTC. Protein: CATSASTKLSYEQYF. The chain joins TRBV24-1 to TRBJ2-7; D not resolved. This CDR3 has 15 amino acids. Germline CDR1 KGHDR, CDR2 SFDVKD. V lost 5 bases and J lost 0, with 13 bases in between.

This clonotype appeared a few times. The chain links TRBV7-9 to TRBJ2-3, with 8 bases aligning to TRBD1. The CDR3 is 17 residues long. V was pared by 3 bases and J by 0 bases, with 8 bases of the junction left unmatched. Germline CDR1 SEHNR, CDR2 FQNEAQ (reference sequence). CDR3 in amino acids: CASSFKTGTGSTDTQYF. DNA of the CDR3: TGTGCCAGCAGCTTTAAAACCGGGACAGGTAGCACAGATACGCAGTATTTT.

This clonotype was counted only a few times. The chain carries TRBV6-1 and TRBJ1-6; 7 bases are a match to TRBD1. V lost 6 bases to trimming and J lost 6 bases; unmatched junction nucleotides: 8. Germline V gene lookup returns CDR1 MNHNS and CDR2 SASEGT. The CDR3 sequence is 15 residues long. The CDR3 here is CASRPWTGLNSPLHF. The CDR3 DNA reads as TGTGCCAGCAGACCTTGGACAGGTCTTAATTCACCCCTCCACTTT.

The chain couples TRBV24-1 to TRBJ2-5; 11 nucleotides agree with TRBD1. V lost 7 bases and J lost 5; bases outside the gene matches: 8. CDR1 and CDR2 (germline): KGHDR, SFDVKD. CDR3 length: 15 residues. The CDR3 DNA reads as TGTGCCACCAGCAAAGGACAGGGGGCGCGGGAGACCCAGTACTTC. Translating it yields CATSKGQGARETQYF.

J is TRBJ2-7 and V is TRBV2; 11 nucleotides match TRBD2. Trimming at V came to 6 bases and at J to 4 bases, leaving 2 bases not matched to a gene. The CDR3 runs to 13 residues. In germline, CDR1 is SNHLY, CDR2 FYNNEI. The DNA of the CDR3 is TGTGCCAGCAGGCGACTAGCGGGGTACGAGCAGTACTTC. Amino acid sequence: CASRRLAGYEQYF.